This T cell receptor (beta chain) appears in the sequencing data of a study of cytomegalovirus exposure and HLA in healthy donors. Background on the study: The same platform used for the approximately 700 first-cohort repertoires was also used for the 120 or so validation repertoires, as a later analysis reported. Study-level results: In vitro work confirmed that three CMV-associated chains recognize CMV antigens. Most TCR sequences were uncommon, yet certain public TCRs appeared in many donors. The study flagged some 170 TCR beta chains as cytomegalovirus-associated.

Concerning this clone: Its antigen remains unidentified.

Clones were read by immunoSEQ multiplex PCR, and TCRdb kept only the in-frame ones, dropping some. The repertoire holds about 78,000 clones, with 90% to 96% as singletons. Germline V gene sequence: CDR1 SGHAT, CDR2 FQNNGV. The CDR3 runs 16 residues. Trimming stripped 2 bases from V and 9 bases from J, with 23 bases between. The sample consisted of PBMCs. The chain employs TRBV11-2 and TRBJ2-7; D possibly corresponds to TRBD2 (7 bases). This receptor was taken from a man aged 18 to 30 in good health and CMV-seropositive. CDR3 sequence: CASSLNFGRGGIGQYF. The CDR3 region has the DNA TGTGCCAGCAGCTTAAATTTTGGTCGCGGGGGCATTGGGCAGTACTTC.